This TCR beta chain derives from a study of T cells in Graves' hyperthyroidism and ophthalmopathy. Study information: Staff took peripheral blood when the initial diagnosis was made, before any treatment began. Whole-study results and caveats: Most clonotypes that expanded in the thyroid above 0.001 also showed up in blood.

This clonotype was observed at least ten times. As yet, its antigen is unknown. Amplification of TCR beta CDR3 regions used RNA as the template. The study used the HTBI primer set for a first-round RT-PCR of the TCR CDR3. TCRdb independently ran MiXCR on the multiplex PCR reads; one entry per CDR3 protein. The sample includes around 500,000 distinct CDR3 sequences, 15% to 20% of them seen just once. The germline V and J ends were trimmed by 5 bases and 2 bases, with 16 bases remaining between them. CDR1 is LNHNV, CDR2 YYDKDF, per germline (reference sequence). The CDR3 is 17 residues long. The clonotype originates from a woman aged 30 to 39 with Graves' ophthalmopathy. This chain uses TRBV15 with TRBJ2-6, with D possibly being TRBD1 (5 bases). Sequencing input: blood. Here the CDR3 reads CATSGRTSRPGANVLTF. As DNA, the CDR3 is TGTGCCACCAGCGGAAGGACAAGCCGTCCTGGGGCCAACGTCCTGACTTTC.